The 15 T cell receptor beta chains below were found in one sample sequenced in a study of post-analysis software for immune sequencing data. No antigen is known for these receptors. Study-level results: Relative to controls, patients had a few TRBV segments at higher frequency, with TRBV5-6, TRBV5-1 and TRBV20-1 among these.

Built from TCR beta cDNA, the libraries had unique molecular identifiers in them. TCRdb independently ran MiXCR on the PCR reads; one entry per CDR3 protein. The top ten clones hold over 4% of a sample with 750,000 to 950,000 distinct CDR3 sequences, under 70% of them seen once. The sample comprised blood. All receptors derive from a girl aged 5-17 years with multiple sclerosis.

V usage is TRBV7-2 and J usage is TRBJ2-1, with TRBD1 matching 8 bases. Per germline, CDR1 SGHTA and CDR2 FQGNSA. The CDR3 length is 16 residues. V trimming: 2 bases; J trimming: 5 bases; junction bases outside the gene matches: 8. This CDR3 is CASSLSGTGVDNEQFF. For the CDR3, the DNA is TGTGCCAGCAGCTTATCCGGGACAGGAGTAGACAATGAGCAGTTCTTC.

This clonotype occurred once. The chain couples TRBV29-1 to TRBJ2-1; the D gene is possibly TRBD2 (5 bases). CDR1 is SQVTM and CDR2 is ANQGSEA in the germline V gene. The CDR3 sequence is 13 residues long. Trimming took 6 bases from V and 5 from J, leaving 14 bases between them. The CDR3 loop is CSVRGIYNNEQFF. The DNA for the CDR3 is TGCAGCGTCCGGGGTATATACAACAATGAGCAGTTCTTC.

The chain couples TRBV20-1 to TRBJ2-7; D is ambiguous. V lost 0 bases to trimming and J lost 7 bases, with 7 bases between them. Germline lookup yields CDR1 DFQATT and CDR2 SNEGSKA (reference sequence). The CDR3 extends over 11 amino acids. The CDR3 sequence is CSARDQREQYF. In nucleotides, the CDR3 is TGCAGTGCTAGAGATCAAAGGGAGCAGTACTTC.

The sample holds one count of this clonotype. The chain joins TRBV14 to TRBJ2-6; 8 bases line up with TRBD1. The CDR3 extends over 17 amino acids. Trimming removed 2 bases from V and 0 bases from J; junction bases left unmatched: 3. The V gene's germline CDR1 is SGHDN and CDR2 FVKESK. The CDR3, as DNA: TGTGCCAGCAGCCAACAGGGGGCCAGCTCTGGGGCCAACGTCCTGACTTTC. As protein: CASSQQGASSGANVLTF.

V usage is TRBV5-1 and J usage is TRBJ2-3, with 7 bases fitting TRBD1. The V gene's germline CDR1 is SGHRS and CDR2 YFSETQ. The CDR3 spans 18 residues. After removal of 1 base from V and 0 bases from J, the junction contained 11 bases not matched to a gene. CDR3: CASSLYGTAATSTDTQYF. CDR3 coding DNA: TGCGCCAGCAGCTTGTATGGGACAGCCGCTACTAGCACAGATACGCAGTATTTT.

This chain connects TRBV20-1 to TRBJ2-5, with 11 bases identical to TRBD2. CDR1 and CDR2 from the germline V gene are DFQATT and SNEGSKA (reference sequence). This CDR3 comprises 16 residues. V lost 5 bases, J lost 0 bases, and 8 bases stayed unmatched. The CDR3 region has the DNA TGCAGTGCTCGGGGACTAGCGGTACACAACCAAGAGACCCAGTACTTC. Its translation is CSARGLAVHNQETQYF.

J is TRBJ2-1 and V is TRBV5-1, with D unclear. Trimming pared 4 bases from V and 4 bases from J, leaving 15 bases between. The germline V gene encodes CDR1 SGHRS and CDR2 YFSETQ. This CDR3 has 15 residues. The CDR3 nucleotides are TGCGCCAGCAGCAAAGGAGATCTAACTTACAATGAGCAGTTCTTC. It is translated as CASSKGDLTYNEQFF.

The gene calls are TRBV6-2 or TRBV6-3 and TRBJ2-7; D is perhaps TRBD1 or TRBD2 (5 bases each). The CDR3 covers 15 residues. V was shortened by 6 bases and J by 2 bases, with 17 bases between the two germline ends. CDR1 is MNHEY, CDR2 SVGEGT, per germline. CDR3 residues: CASSPLEGFAYEQYF. In nucleotides, the CDR3 is TGTGCCAGCAGCCCGCTTGAGGGGTTCGCCTACGAGCAGTACTTC.

The chain couples TRBV29-1 to TRBJ1-2, with no clear D. This CDR3 has 11 amino acids. Germline CDR1 is SQVTM and CDR2 is ANQGSEA. V was trimmed by 2 bases and J by 6 bases, leaving 7 bases between them. The CDR3 region is CSVETANGYTF. CDR3 nucleotides: TGCAGCGTTGAAACGGCTAATGGCTACACCTTC.

This clonotype was seen a handful of times. The chain carries TRBV9 and TRBJ2-4, with 7 bases identical to TRBD1. The last part of the DNA fits TRBJ2-5 better; the J call may be wrong. Per germline, CDR1 SGDLS and CDR2 YYNGEE. The CDR3 spans 14 residues. The CDR3 DNA sequence: TGTGCCAGCAGCGTAGCTCCAGGGGGAGAGACCCAGTACTTC. Translating gives CASSVAPGGETQYF.

The chain links TRBV20-1 to TRBJ2-7; 11 bases align to TRBD2. The DNA matches TRBJ2-5 better at its end, which makes the J call doubtful. Per the germline V gene, CDR1 is DFQATT and CDR2 is SNEGSKA (reference sequence). CDR3 length equals 16 residues. CDR3 sequence (DNA): TGCAGTGCTAGTCCCCTTAGACTAGCGGGAAGGGAGACCCAGTACTTC. The encoded protein is CSASPLRLAGRETQYF.

There are a few counts of this clonotype. The chain is built from TRBV4-2 and TRBJ2-1; D perhaps matches TRBD2 (5 bases). The length of the CDR3 is 13 residues. V was shortened by 4 bases and J by 9 bases, with 13 bases between the two germline ends. Germline loops: CDR1 LGHNA, CDR2 YNFKEQ. The CDR3, as DNA: TGTGCCAGCAGCCCGCTACTAGACCGTGAGCAGTTCTTC. Protein sequence: CASSPLLDREQFF.

This clonotype turned up a few times. The genes are TRBV29-1 and TRBJ1-1; D may be TRBD1 (5 bases). CDR1 is SQVTM, CDR2 ANQGSEA, per germline. This CDR3 region has 11 residues. Trimming left V 7 bases short and J 8 bases short, with 14 bases between. The CDR3 is CSASRGPEAFF. The CDR3 coding sequence is TGCAGCGCCTCGAGGGGCCCCGAAGCTTTCTTT.

This sequence joins TRBV7-2 and TRBJ1-1, with 8 nucleotides matching TRBD1. The germline CDR1 and CDR2 sequences are SGHTA and FQGNSA. The CDR3 has 16 residues. The junction had 9 bases not matched to a gene; V was cut back by 3 bases and J by 3 bases. This chain's CDR3 is CASSFRPGGAYTEAFF. The CDR3 DNA is TGTGCCAGCAGCTTTAGGCCAGGGGGCGCGTACACTGAAGCTTTCTTT.

CDR3 residues: CASSQPGWVGNEQFF. The CDR3 DNA follows: TGTGCCAGCAGCCAACCGGGATGGGTAGGCAATGAGCAGTTCTTC. This chain links TRBV14 with TRBJ2-1, with a tentative D call TRBD2 (5 bases). CDR1 is SGHDN, CDR2 FVKESK, per germline. Trimming removed 2 bases at V and 6 bases at J, with 14 bases between. The CDR3 covers 15 residues.